This entry is about one T cell receptor beta chain. What it binds is unknown. The protocol was immunoSEQ multiplex PCR, while the TCRdb copy is restricted to in-frame clones and leaves out a portion. This table has hundreds of thousands of clones, roughly 73% appearing once. The sample is drawn from a study of shared clonotypes between healthy human individuals. Across the study: A few men and a couple of women, aged 18 to 49, were donors. Findings and caveats of the study: Between a few donors, naive CD4 clonotypes were shared at a level of about 5%. Few donors limited the genetic and exposure-history diversity represented.

The study separated CD4+ cells into CD45RA+ naive and CD45RA-negative memory subsets. V lost 5 bases, J lost 5 bases, and 13 bases lay in between. This CDR3 spans 14 amino acids. The germline V gene has CDR1 MDHEN and CDR2 SYDVKM. Sequences were obtained from memory CD4+ T cells sorted from blood. Regarding subset: CD45RA-negative fraction. The chain couples TRBV28 to TRBJ1-5, with a possible D match to TRBD1 (5 bases). The TCR comes from a woman aged 30 to 39 in good health. The CDR3 here is CASSTQGFDQPQHF. The CDR3 nucleotides read TGTGCCAGCAGTACCCAGGGTTTCGATCAGCCCCAGCATTTT.